Sequencing of this T cell receptor (beta chain) was carried out in a study of blood T cell repertoires in COVID-19. Overall study context: Samples of COVID-19 (acute and convalescent) were obtained from the United States, Italy and Spain.

The count of this clone is one. CDR3 length equals 15 residues. Germline loops: CDR1 SGDLS, CDR2 YYNGEE. Trimming left V 0 bases short and J 0 bases short, with 7 bases between. The method was immunoSEQ multiplex PCR; TCRdb's version includes in-frame clones alone and lacks a portion of them. Among roughly 200,000 clones, approximately 80% were seen once, and the ten largest hold about 7.8%. This chain links TRBV9 with TRBJ2-1, with no clear D. The specimen sequenced was peripheral blood. This TCR was sampled from an elderly woman with COVID-19, enrolled during active disease. The DNA for the CDR3 is TGTGCCAGCAGCGTAGCGGCTAGCTCCTACAATGAGCAGTTCTTC. This translates into CASSVAASSYNEQFF.